The sample holds many counts of the clone carrying this TCR beta chain. There are 13 residues in the CDR3. CDR1 is SQVTM, CDR2 ANQGSEA, per germline. Trimming removed 5 bases at V and 6 bases at J, with 16 bases between. The data belong to a study of read filtering for tumor transcriptome and immune sequencing. From around 440 ng of RNA, a library with molecular barcoded alpha/delta and beta/gamma adaptors was made. TCRdb re-called the reads with MiXCR, one entry per CDR3 protein. The sample includes 45,000 to 55,000 distinct CDR3 sequences, roughly 19% seen only once; the top ten take roughly 14%. The genes are TRBV29-1 and TRBJ1-2; possible D gene TRBD1, 5 bases. Sequenced material: a population of CD138-negative cells sorted from bone marrow. The source is a donor over 35 with multiple myeloma. The CDR3 DNA is TGCAGCGTTTGGGGCAGCGAGTCAAATGGCTACACCTTC. Translated: CSVWGSESNGYTF.